A selection of T cell receptor beta chains follows, all from one sample in a study of shared clonotypes between healthy human individuals. Only in-frame clones appear in the TCRdb table, and some are missing; sequencing was by immunoSEQ multiplex PCR. The data show about 1.1 million clones, roughly 74% seen once. The sequencing sample was made of memory CD4+ T cells from PBMCs. The source is a man aged 18 to 35 in good health. Some clones in this sample may be carry-over from other donors' samples. CDR3s include the opening cysteine and the closing phenylalanine or tryptophan. Fields, in order: V gene, J gene, clone size, D gene, CDR3 DNA, CDR3 protein. The D gene is left open where the match is weak. Some rows mark clone size as missing; the rest say once, few, many or name a class of expanded clone.

V gene: TRBV11-2
J gene: TRBJ1-3
clone size: NA
D gene: NA
CDR3 DNA: TGTGCCAGCAGCTTACCTCAGGGTGGGAACACCATATATTTT
CDR3 protein: CASSLPQGGNTIYF

V gene: TRBV7-9
J gene: TRBJ2-2
clone size: NA
D gene: NA
CDR3 DNA: TGTGCCAGCAGCGTGAGACAGGGAGGCACCGGGGAGCTGTTTTTT
CDR3 protein: CASSVRQGGTGELFF

V gene: TRBV11-3
J gene: TRBJ2-1
clone size: NA
D gene: NA
CDR3 DNA: TGTGCCAGCAGCTTAGATTCCCCGGAGGGTGAGCAGTTCTTC
CDR3 protein: CASSLDSPEGEQFF

V gene: TRBV11-2
J gene: TRBJ1-2
clone size: once
D gene: NA
CDR3 DNA: TGTGCCAGCAGCACCCCCAGGCAGGGAGGCTATGGCTACACCTTC
CDR3 protein: CASSTPRQGGYGYTF

V gene: TRBV19
J gene: TRBJ2-7
clone size: NA
D gene: TRBD2
CDR3 DNA: TGTGCCAGTAGAGCTATAAGCGGGAGTAACTACGAGCAGTACTTC
CDR3 protein: CASRAISGSNYEQYF

V gene: TRBV5-1
J gene: TRBJ1-3
clone size: NA
D gene: NA
CDR3 DNA: TGCGCCAGCAGCTTGGCTGTAGGGGGAAACACCATATATTTT
CDR3 protein: CASSLAVGGNTIYF

V gene: TRBV5-1
J gene: TRBJ2-1
clone size: NA
D gene: NA
CDR3 DNA: TGCGCCAGCAGTGGTAGTTCCTACAATGAGCAGTTCTTC
CDR3 protein: CASSGSSYNEQFF

V gene: TRBV18
J gene: TRBJ2-1
clone size: NA
D gene: NA
CDR3 DNA: TGTGCCAGCTCACAACCCGGGACAGAGCAGTTCTTC
CDR3 protein: CASSQPGTEQFF

V gene: TRBV12-5
J gene: TRBJ2-1
clone size: NA
D gene: TRBD1
CDR3 DNA: TGTGCTAGTGGTTTGACACAGACAGGGAACAATGAGCAGTTCTTC
CDR3 protein: CASGLTQTGNNEQFF

V gene: TRBV7-2
J gene: TRBJ2-3
clone size: NA
D gene: TRBD2
CDR3 DNA: TGTGCCAGCAGCTCAGTCCCGGGACTACCACTGGATACGCAGTATTTT
CDR3 protein: CASSSVPGLPLDTQYF

V gene: TRBV27
J gene: TRBJ2-4
clone size: NA
D gene: TRBD2
CDR3 DNA: TGTGCCAGCAGTTTACGCGGGAGCACCATTCAGTACTTC
CDR3 protein: CASSLRGSTIQYF

V gene: TRBV28
J gene: TRBJ2-1
clone size: NA
D gene: TRBD2
CDR3 DNA: TGTGCCAGCACCGCCCTAGCGGGAGGGCGCCAGGATGAGCAGTTCTTC
CDR3 protein: CASTALAGGRQDEQFF

V gene: TRBV11-3
J gene: TRBJ2-5
clone size: NA
D gene: TRBD1
CDR3 DNA: TGTGCCAGCAGCGAGCGGGGACAGGGTGAGACCCAGTACTTC
CDR3 protein: CASSERGQGETQYF

V gene: TRBV28
J gene: TRBJ2-7
clone size: NA
D gene: NA
CDR3 DNA: TGTGCCAGCAGCCCCCCCGGGGGCACTCCCTACGAGCAGTACTTC
CDR3 protein: CASSPPGGTPYEQYF

V gene: TRBV28
J gene: TRBJ1-2
clone size: NA
D gene: TRBD1
CDR3 DNA: TGTGCCACGAACAGGGGACATGGCTACACCTTC
CDR3 protein: CATNRGHGYTF

V gene: TRBV6-1
J gene: TRBJ2-7
clone size: NA
D gene: TRBD1
CDR3 DNA: TGTGCCAGCAGGATAGGACAGGGGACTCCCTACGAGCAGTACTTC
CDR3 protein: CASRIGQGTPYEQYF

V gene: TRBV7-2
J gene: TRBJ1-2
clone size: NA
D gene: NA
CDR3 DNA: TGTGCCAGCAGCTTACTTCAGGGGCCCGGGGGCTACACCTTC
CDR3 protein: CASSLLQGPGGYTF

V gene: TRBV9
J gene: TRBJ2-1
clone size: NA
D gene: NA
CDR3 DNA: TGTGCCAGCAGCGGCGACGTTCCCTACAATGAGCAGTTCTTC
CDR3 protein: CASSGDVPYNEQFF

V gene: TRBV14
J gene: TRBJ1-2
clone size: NA
D gene: TRBD1
CDR3 DNA: TGTGCCAGCAGCCCCGGACAGGGGGCGCATGGCTACACCTTC
CDR3 protein: CASSPGQGAHGYTF

V gene: TRBV18
J gene: TRBJ1-1
clone size: few
D gene: NA
CDR3 DNA: TGTGCCACACTCGAGGGTGAGGGGCGAGAAGCTTTCTTT
CDR3 protein: CATLEGEGREAFF

V gene: TRBV30
J gene: TRBJ1-1
clone size: once
D gene: NA
CDR3 DNA: TGTGCCTGGAGTGAAGGGGGCACTGAAGCTTTCTTT
CDR3 protein: CAWSEGGTEAFF

V gene: TRBV11-2
J gene: TRBJ2-5
clone size: NA
D gene: NA
CDR3 DNA: TGTGCCAGCACCTTCCGGGTCCCGGAAACCCTCGGGACCCAGTACTTC
CDR3 protein: CASTFRVPETLGTQYF

V gene: TRBV28
J gene: TRBJ2-7
clone size: NA
D gene: NA
CDR3 DNA: TGTGCCAGCAGATCACCGACGTGGGCAGGGACCTACGAGCAGTACTTC
CDR3 protein: CASRSPTWAGTYEQYF

V gene: TRBV29-1
J gene: TRBJ1-1
clone size: few
D gene: TRBD1
CDR3 DNA: TGCAGCGCCGCTGACAGGGGAGAGTACACTGAAGCTTTCTTT
CDR3 protein: CSAADRGEYTEAFF

V gene: TRBV11-2
J gene: TRBJ2-1
clone size: once
D gene: NA
CDR3 DNA: TGTGCCAGCACCCGGTCCGCGATCGATGAGCAGTTCTTC
CDR3 protein: CASTRSAIDEQFF

V gene: TRBV6-5
J gene: TRBJ2-1
clone size: NA
D gene: TRBD1
CDR3 DNA: TGTGCCAGCAGTTACAAGGGGGCTACCTACAATGAGCAGTTCTTC
CDR3 protein: CASSYKGATYNEQFF

V gene: TRBV28
J gene: TRBJ2-1
clone size: many
D gene: TRBD2
CDR3 DNA: TGTGCCAGCACGACCCCAGGACTAGCCCCCGTCAATGAGCAGTTCTTC
CDR3 protein: CASTTPGLAPVNEQFF

V gene: TRBV7-9
J gene: TRBJ2-3
clone size: NA
D gene: TRBD1
CDR3 DNA: TGTGCCAGCAGGACGGACAGGCTCACAGATACGCAGTATTTT
CDR3 protein: CASRTDRLTDTQYF

V gene: TRBV5-4
J gene: TRBJ2-5
clone size: NA
D gene: TRBD2
CDR3 DNA: TGTGCCAGCAGCCTGGGACTAGCGGGTGAGACCCAGTACTTC
CDR3 protein: CASSLGLAGETQYF

V gene: TRBV29-1
J gene: TRBJ2-7
clone size: NA
D gene: NA
CDR3 DNA: TGCAGCGTTGAAGTAGTCGAGGGCAACGAGCAGTACTTC
CDR3 protein: CSVEVVEGNEQYF

V gene: TRBV27
J gene: TRBJ2-1
clone size: NA
D gene: TRBD2
CDR3 DNA: TGTGCCAGTTCGGGACTAGCGGGACACCATTCCTACAATGAGCAGTTCTTC
CDR3 protein: CASSGLAGHHSYNEQFF

V gene: TRBV7-2
J gene: TRBJ2-7
clone size: NA
D gene: NA
CDR3 DNA: TGTGCCAGCAGGCCCATTTTGGGGGAGCAGTACTTC
CDR3 protein: CASRPILGEQYF

V gene: TRBV5-4
J gene: TRBJ1-2
clone size: NA
D gene: TRBD1
CDR3 DNA: TGTGCCAGCAGCGTAAACCGGGACAGGGGGGTCGATGGCTACACCTTC
CDR3 protein: CASSVNRDRGVDGYTF

V gene: TRBV18
J gene: TRBJ2-5
clone size: NA
D gene: TRBD1
CDR3 DNA: TGTGCCAGCTCACCCCGGACAGGGGCAGGGGAGACCCAGTACTTC
CDR3 protein: CASSPRTGAGETQYF

V gene: TRBV28
J gene: TRBJ1-5
clone size: NA
D gene: NA
CDR3 DNA: TGTGCCAGCAGTTGGATATGGGGGGCCGGCAATCAGCCCCAGCATTTT
CDR3 protein: CASSWIWGAGNQPQHF

V gene: TRBV28
J gene: TRBJ2-5
clone size: NA
D gene: NA
CDR3 DNA: TGTGCCAGCAGTTTACATCTCCAAGGTCAAGAGACCCAGTACTTC
CDR3 protein: CASSLHLQGQETQYF

V gene: TRBV28
J gene: TRBJ2-3
clone size: NA
D gene: TRBD2
CDR3 DNA: TGTGCCAGCAGTTTCTCGCTAGCGGTACGCACAGATACGCAGTATTTT
CDR3 protein: CASSFSLAVRTDTQYF

V gene: TRBV2
J gene: TRBJ2-3
clone size: NA
D gene: NA
CDR3 DNA: TGTGCCAGCAGGCCGGGACTGAGCACAGATACGCAGTATTTT
CDR3 protein: CASRPGLSTDTQYF

V gene: TRBV7-9
J gene: TRBJ1-3
clone size: NA
D gene: NA
CDR3 DNA: TGTGCCAGCAGCTCCGGGTCCAGGGGAAACTCTGGAAACACCATATATTTT
CDR3 protein: CASSSGSRGNSGNTIYF

V gene: TRBV11-2
J gene: TRBJ2-6
clone size: NA
D gene: NA
CDR3 DNA: TGTGCCAGCAGCCAAAGCGTAGGGTTCTCTGGGGCCAACGTCCTGACTTTC
CDR3 protein: CASSQSVGFSGANVLTF

V gene: TRBV7-9
J gene: TRBJ2-3
clone size: NA
D gene: TRBD2
CDR3 DNA: TGTGCCAGCAGCTTAGCGGGGAGTAGCGGGAGCACAGATACGCAGTATTTT
CDR3 protein: CASSLAGSSGSTDTQYF

V gene: TRBV7-9
J gene: TRBJ1-1
clone size: NA
D gene: NA
CDR3 DNA: TGTGCCAGCAGCTCAAGAGGAGGGGTCACTGAAGCTTTCTTT
CDR3 protein: CASSSRGGVTEAFF

V gene: TRBV2
J gene: TRBJ2-7
clone size: few
D gene: TRBD1
CDR3 DNA: TGTGCCAGCAGTGGGAGACAGGGGGCTTGGGAGCAGTACTTC
CDR3 protein: CASSGRQGAWEQYF

V gene: TRBV28
J gene: TRBJ2-7
clone size: NA
D gene: TRBD1
CDR3 DNA: TGTGCCAGCAGTTCCCCGGGACAGACCTACGAGCAGTACTTC
CDR3 protein: CASSSPGQTYEQYF

V gene: TRBV5-1
J gene: TRBJ2-3
clone size: NA
D gene: NA
CDR3 DNA: TGCGCCAGCAGCTTGGACACCTCTAGCACAGATACGCAGTATTTT
CDR3 protein: CASSLDTSSTDTQYF

V gene: TRBV5-1
J gene: TRBJ2-6
clone size: NA
D gene: TRBD2
CDR3 DNA: TGCGCCAGCAGCTTTAGCGGGAGGTCTGGGGCCAACGTCCTGACTTTC
CDR3 protein: CASSFSGRSGANVLTF

V gene: TRBV28
J gene: TRBJ2-7
clone size: NA
D gene: NA
CDR3 DNA: TGTGCCAGCAGCTACCTGGGAGGCAGTTCCTACGAGCAGTACTTC
CDR3 protein: CASSYLGGSSYEQYF

V gene: TRBV25-1
J gene: TRBJ2-1
clone size: NA
D gene: NA
CDR3 DNA: TGTGCCAGCGCTCCCCCGGGAGTCCTCCCGGGTGAGCAGTTCTTC
CDR3 protein: CASAPPGVLPGEQFF

V gene: TRBV11-2
J gene: TRBJ2-6
clone size: NA
D gene: NA
CDR3 DNA: TGTGCCAGCAGCGGGGGAGCCCGCTCTGGGGCCAACGTCCTGACTTTC
CDR3 protein: CASSGGARSGANVLTF

V gene: TRBV9
J gene: TRBJ2-3
clone size: NA
D gene: TRBD2
CDR3 DNA: TGTGCCAGCGGTGGGGGACTAGCGGGAGAAGTTACAGATACGCAGTATTTT
CDR3 protein: CASGGGLAGEVTDTQYF

V gene: TRBV7-2
J gene: TRBJ1-5
clone size: NA
D gene: TRBD1
CDR3 DNA: TGTGCCAGCAGCTCGGGACAGGGGAATCAGCCCCAGCATTTT
CDR3 protein: CASSSGQGNQPQHF

V gene: TRBV5-6
J gene: TRBJ2-1
clone size: NA
D gene: TRBD2
CDR3 DNA: TGTGCCAGCAGCTCTAGCGGGAGGGCATTTGAGCAGTTCTTC
CDR3 protein: CASSSSGRAFEQFF

V gene: TRBV4-1
J gene: TRBJ2-1
clone size: NA
D gene: TRBD2
CDR3 DNA: TGCGCCAGCAGCCAAGATCCAACGGGAGGTAACAATGAGCAGTTCTTC
CDR3 protein: CASSQDPTGGNNEQFF

V gene: TRBV5-4
J gene: TRBJ2-5
clone size: few
D gene: NA
CDR3 DNA: TGTGCCAGCAGCCCGTCTACGGGGGCTTTTGGGGAGACCCAGTACTTC
CDR3 protein: CASSPSTGAFGETQYF